Below, 12 T cell receptor beta chains from the same sample are listed, as sequenced in a study of cytomegalovirus exposure and HLA in healthy donors (dated by TCRdb to 2016 to 2017). Library preparation used the immunoSEQ multiplex PCR assay. A mixture of 60 forward primers for TCR Vbeta segments and 13 reverse primers for TCR Jbeta segments was used in the multiplex PCR. Entries here come from immuneACCESS through TCRdb and include only in-frame sequences with V and J called. Some clones fail to appear in such tables; in the studies checked, an unresolved V gene covers under half of the shortfall, and the cause of the remainder is unknown. The table for this sample lists tens of thousands of clones; 77% of them were counted only once. The ten top clones hold under 3.5% of the sample. Sequenced material: PBMCs. The receptors originated from a man between 50 and 59 years old in good health and CMV-seropositive.

This chain connects TRBV7-9 to TRBJ2-7; the match to TRBD2 covers 12 bases. The CDR3 has 14 amino acids. Looked up from germline, CDR1 is SEHNR and CDR2 is FQNEAQ (reference sequence). V trimming: 5 bases; J trimming: 3 bases; junction bases outside the gene matches: 2. CDR3 region: CASSRTSGNYEQYF. The CDR3 DNA is TGTGCCAGCAGCCGGACTAGCGGGAACTACGAGCAGTACTTC. The variable domain in full, completed from reference TRBV7-9 and TRBJ2-7, reads DTGVSQNPRHKITKRGQNVTFRCDPISEHNRLYWYRQTLGQGPEFLTYFQNEAQLEKSRLLSDRFSAERPKGSFSTLEIQRTEQGDSAMYLCASSRTSGNYEQYFGPGTRLTVT.

The chain has TRBV5-8 and TRBJ1-4, with D perhaps matching TRBD1 (5 bases). Germline values: CDR1 SGHTS, CDR2 YDEGEE. V was shortened by 3 bases and J by 0 bases, with 12 bases between the two germline ends. The CDR3 runs 16 residues. The CDR3 nucleotides read TGTGCCAGCAGCTCTAGATGGGGGGCAACTAATGAAAAACTGTTTTTT. Its translation: CASSSRWGATNEKLFF.

This clone was seen a handful of times. The chain joins TRBV7-9 to TRBJ1-2; 10 nucleotides line up with TRBD1. Losses at the gene ends were 5 bases for V and 8 bases for J; bases not matched to a gene: 8. The CDR3 extends over 14 amino acids. Germline V gene data show CDR1 as SEHNR and CDR2 as FQNEAQ (reference sequence). Here the CDR3 reads CASSQQGQGKGYTF. For the CDR3, the DNA is TGTGCCAGCAGCCAACAGGGACAGGGGAAAGGCTACACCTTC.

The chain couples TRBV20-1 to TRBJ2-7; TRBD2 might be the D (5 bases). CDR1 and CDR2 from the germline V gene are DFQATT and SNEGSKA (reference sequence). V dropped 6 bases and J dropped 5 bases, with 11 bases sitting between them. This CDR3 region has 11 residues. The CDR3 DNA is TGCAGTGCCACCTTAGCGAACGAGCAGTACTTC. It yields the protein CSATLANEQYF.

The chain recombines TRBV7-7 with TRBJ2-7; 8 nucleotides match TRBD1. The germline V gene encodes CDR1 SSHAT and CDR2 FNYEAQ (reference sequence). CDR3 length equals 15 residues. The trim removed 5 bases at V and 6 bases at J, leaving 12 bases unmatched. CDR3 loop: CASSAGQGRGFEQYF. CDR3 nucleotide sequence: TGTGCCAGCAGCGCCGGACAGGGTCGGGGGTTCGAGCAGTACTTC.

The gene calls are TRBV6-5 and TRBJ2-3; no clear D. V was shortened by 3 bases and J by 3 bases, with 7 bases between the two germline ends. The CDR3 runs to 13 residues. Germline V CDR1 and CDR2: MNHEY, SVGAGI. CDR3 sequence: CASSYQLTDTQYF. The CDR3 coding sequence is TGTGCCAGCAGTTATCAACTGACAGATACGCAGTATTTT.

This rearrangement joins TRBV4-3 to TRBJ1-1; D ambiguous. The CDR3 covers 15 residues. Deletions cut 2 bases from V and 3 bases from J, with 13 bases between. Germline V gene data show CDR1 as LGHNA and CDR2 as YSLEER. The CDR3 nucleotides read TGCGCCAGCAGCCAATCCCGGAGGGAGGACACTGAAGCTTTCTTT. It translates to CASSQSRREDTEAFF.

The V call is TRBV28, the J call TRBJ1-3, with no clear D. There are 15 residues in the CDR3. Looked up from germline, CDR1 is MDHEN and CDR2 is SYDVKM. Trimming stripped 5 bases from V and 2 bases from J, with 13 bases between. CDR3 nucleotide sequence: TGTGCCAGCAGTCCCGTCGGGAGAACTGGAAACACCATATATTTT. Amino acid sequence: CASSPVGRTGNTIYF.

J is TRBJ2-7 and V is TRBV10-3, with TRBD2 identical over 14 bases. Per germline, CDR1 ENHRY and CDR2 SYGVKD. The junction had 10 bases not matched to a gene; V was cut back by 4 bases and J by 2 bases. The CDR3 covers 18 residues. The CDR3 region is CAISAVPGTSGRTYEQYF. Here the CDR3 DNA reads TGTGCCATCAGTGCGGTACCCGGGACTAGCGGGAGAACCTACGAGCAGTACTTC.

This clone was seen only a few times. J is TRBJ2-3 and V is TRBV5-1, with 7 bases fitting TRBD2. This CDR3 contains 16 residues. CDR1 and CDR2 from the germline V gene are SGHRS and YFSETQ. The J segment lost 1 base and the V segment lost 4 bases, leaving 9 bases of the junction unmatched. CDR3 bases: TGCGCCAGCAGCCCACGCCCCGCGGGAGGCACAGATACGCAGTATTTT. This sequence encodes CASSPRPAGGTDTQYF.

This clone is a singleton in its sample. This chain joins TRBV2 and TRBJ2-5; 11 positions agree with TRBD2. The end of the DNA fits TRBJ2-7 better, so the J call may be wrong. In germline, CDR1 is SNHLY, CDR2 FYNNEI. The CDR3 covers 12 residues. The CDR3 is CAGTSGSYEQYF. The CDR3 region has the DNA TGTGCCGGAACTAGCGGGAGTTACGAGCAGTACTTC.

The V call is TRBV30, the J call TRBJ1-3; D is perhaps TRBD1 (6 bases). The V gene lost 5 bases and the J gene lost 9 bases, with 17 bases spanning the gap. This CDR3 is built from 13 residues. Germline V gene sequence: CDR1 GTSNPN, CDR2 SVGIG (reference sequence). CDR3 sequence (DNA): TGTGCCTGGGACCGACAGGCCGCCAGCACCATATATTTT. Translated: CAWDRQAASTIYF.